The clone carrying this T cell receptor beta chain was recorded a few times. This sample was included in a study of blood T cell repertoires in COVID-19. The overall study: Spain, Italy and the United States supplied samples that represented acute and convalescent COVID-19. T cells, B-cell-depleted T cells, or PBMCs provided the cDNA or gDNA that served as material.

Under the authors' procedure: Reference gene primers were amplified, and this amplification served to estimate nucleated cell counts. Method: immunoSEQ multiplex PCR; TCRdb's copy keeps in-frame clones and lacks some. V, J and clone size are those of that table, while D and trimming were read from the DNA. The sample contains 60,000 to 75,000 clones, 75% to 90% of which appear only once. The CDR3 sequence is 15 residues long. The V end lost 2 bases, the J end lost 9 bases, and 17 bases lay between the germline ends. Germline V gives CDR1 MNHEY, CDR2 SMNVEV (reference sequence). The TCR originated in a man aged 30 to 39 with acute or convalescent COVID-19. This sequence joins TRBV27 and TRBJ2-4; the D gene is possibly TRBD1 (6 bases). The sequenced material came from peripheral blood. The CDR3 protein is CASSLTGRTPRIQYF. The CDR3 DNA sequence: TGTGCCAGCAGTTTAACAGGGCGGACTCCCCGCATTCAGTACTTC.